This T cell receptor beta chain was found in a study of response to subunit inactivated influenza vaccine. TCRdb itself ran the RT-PCR reads through MiXCR, one entry per CDR3 protein. This table holds about 580,000 distinct CDR3 sequences, about 15% found once. This sequence was found in a man in his fifties or sixties who received an inactivated influenza vaccine. The sample here was PBMCs from blood, taken 11 to 12 days after vaccination.

CDR3 loop: CSAEDRVHTEAFF. The CDR3 region has the DNA TGCAGTGCTGAGGACAGGGTACACACTGAAGCTTTCTTT. This sequence joins TRBV20-1 and TRBJ1-1; 8 bases match TRBD1. The CDR3 loop spans 13 amino acids. CDR1 is DFQATT, CDR2 SNEGSKA, per germline (reference sequence). Losses at the gene ends were 5 bases for V and 3 bases for J; bases not matched to a gene: 5.